Listed below are T cell receptor beta chains from one sample, sequenced in a study of graft-versus-host responses after intestinal transplantation. Produced via immunoSEQ multiplex PCR; TCRdb's table is partial and in-frame only. The sample records some 25,000 clones, 90% being singletons. This sample comprised PBMCs, obtained 39 days after intestinal transplant. The receptor set was obtained from a human patient who received an intestinal transplant, so some T cells may come from the graft donor. The CDR3 runs from the conserved cysteine through the conserved F or W. The D gene is left open where the match is weak. Clone sizes are given selectively: once, few, many, or a class where the clone is expanded.

j_call | clone_size | v_call | d_call | cdr3_aa | cdr3_nt
TRBJ2-7 | once | TRBV6-1 | - | CASSVQVPYEQYF | TGTGCCAGCAGTGTCCAAGTTCCCTACGAGCAGTACTTC
TRBJ2-7 | once | TRBV19 | - | CASTVGGPPYEQYF | TGTGCCAGTACGGTCGGGGGGCCCCCCTACGAGCAGTACTTC
TRBJ2-1 | - | TRBV13 | TRBD2 | CASSPGLAYNEQFF | TGTGCCAGCAGCCCTGGACTAGCGTACAATGAGCAGTTCTTC
TRBJ2-3 | once | TRBV28 | TRBD2 | CASSSVVGLAGGWGTDTQYF | TGTGCCAGCAGTAGCGTCGTGGGACTAGCGGGGGGTTGGGGCACAGATACGCAGTATTTT
TRBJ2-7 | - | TRBV27 | TRBD1 | CASSSDRAQYF | TGTGCCAGCAGTTCGGACAGGGCGCAGTACTTC
TRBJ1-3 | - | TRBV4-3 | - | CASSQADRFSRGNTIYF | TGCGCCAGCAGCCAAGCGGATAGGTTTTCGAGGGGAAACACCATATATTTT
TRBJ2-3 | - | TRBV5-1 | - | CASSPRTSTDTQYF | TGCGCCAGCAGCCCCAGGACTAGCACAGATACGCAGTATTTT
TRBJ2-3 | - | TRBV5-5 | - | CASSLRRDLTDTQYF | TGTGCCAGCAGCTTGAGGCGGGACCTCACAGATACGCAGTATTTT
TRBJ1-4 | - | TRBV13 | - | CASSLEGAPNEKLFF | TGTGCCAGCAGCTTAGAGGGTGCCCCTAATGAAAAACTGTTTTTT
TRBJ2-4 | - | TRBV2 | TRBD1 | CASSYGQGPRSKNIQYF | TGTGCCAGCAGTTATGGACAGGGGCCGCGGTCCAAAAACATTCAGTACTTC
TRBJ2-7 | - | TRBV28 | - | CASSFPAGFYEQYF | TGTGCCAGCAGTTTCCCCGCGGGATTCTACGAGCAGTACTTC
TRBJ2-7 | - | TRBV2 | TRBD2 | CASSGLSGRGSNEQYF | TGTGCCAGCAGTGGGCTTAGCGGGCGGGGGTCCAACGAGCAGTACTTC
TRBJ2-5 | - | TRBV5-1 | - | CASTSGGGETQYF | TGCGCCAGCACCTCCGGGGGTGGGGAGACCCAGTACTTC
TRBJ2-7 | - | TRBV7-8 | TRBD2 | CASSTSGGNSYEQYF | TGTGCCAGCAGCACAAGCGGGGGCAACTCCTACGAGCAGTACTTC
TRBJ1-5 | once | TRBV19 | TRBD1 | CASSIGTASNQPQHF | TGTGCCAGTAGTATTGGGACAGCTAGCAATCAGCCCCAGCATTTT
TRBJ2-1 | - | TRBV13 | TRBD2 | CASSLGLTSGYYNEQFF | TGTGCCAGCAGCTTAGGCCTCACTAGCGGATACTACAATGAGCAGTTCTTC
TRBJ2-2 | once | TRBV4-1 | - | CASSPRPQGTGELFF | TGCGCCAGCAGCCCAAGGCCTCAGGGCACCGGGGAGCTGTTTTTT
TRBJ1-5 | - | TRBV9 | - | CASSGGGSNQPQHF | TGTGCCAGCAGCGGAGGGGGTAGCAATCAGCCCCAGCATTTT